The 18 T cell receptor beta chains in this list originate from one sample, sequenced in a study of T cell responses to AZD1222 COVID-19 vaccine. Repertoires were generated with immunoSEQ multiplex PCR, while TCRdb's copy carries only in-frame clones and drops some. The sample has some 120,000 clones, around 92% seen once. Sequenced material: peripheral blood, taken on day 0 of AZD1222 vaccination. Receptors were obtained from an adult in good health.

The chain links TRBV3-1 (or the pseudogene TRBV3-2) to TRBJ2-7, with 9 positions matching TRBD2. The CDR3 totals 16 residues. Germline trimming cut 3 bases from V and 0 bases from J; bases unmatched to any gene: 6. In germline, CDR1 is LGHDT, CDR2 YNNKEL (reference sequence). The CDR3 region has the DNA TGTGCCAGCAGCCATTTTTCTAGCGGGATCTCCTACGAGCAGTACTTC. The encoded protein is CASSHFSSGISYEQYF.

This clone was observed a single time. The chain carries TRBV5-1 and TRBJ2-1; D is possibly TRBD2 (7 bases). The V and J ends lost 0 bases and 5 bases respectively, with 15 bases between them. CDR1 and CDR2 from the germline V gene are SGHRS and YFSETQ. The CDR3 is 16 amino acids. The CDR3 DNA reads TGCGCCAGCAGCTTGGCCCCAAGGGGGGGGAACAATGAGCAGTTCTTC. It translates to CASSLAPRGGNNEQFF.

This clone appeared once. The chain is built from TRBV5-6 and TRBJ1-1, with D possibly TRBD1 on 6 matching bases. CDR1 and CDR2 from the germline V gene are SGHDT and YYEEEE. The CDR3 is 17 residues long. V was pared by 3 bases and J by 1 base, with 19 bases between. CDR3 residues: CASSWSTGHGTNTEAFF. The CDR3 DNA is TGTGCCAGCAGCTGGTCCACAGGGCATGGGACGAACACTGAAGCTTTCTTT.

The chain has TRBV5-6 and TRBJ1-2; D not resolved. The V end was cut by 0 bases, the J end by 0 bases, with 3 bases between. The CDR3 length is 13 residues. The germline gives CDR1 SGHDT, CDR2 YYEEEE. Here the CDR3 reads CASSLDANYGYTF. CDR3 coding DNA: TGTGCCAGCAGCTTGGACGCTAACTATGGCTACACCTTC.

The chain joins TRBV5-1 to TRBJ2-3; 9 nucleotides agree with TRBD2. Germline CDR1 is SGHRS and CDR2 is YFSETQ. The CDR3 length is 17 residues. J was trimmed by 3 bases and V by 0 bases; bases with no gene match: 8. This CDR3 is CASSLGVIAGVTDTQYF. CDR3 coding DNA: TGCGCCAGCAGCTTGGGGGTAATAGCGGGAGTAACAGATACGCAGTATTTT. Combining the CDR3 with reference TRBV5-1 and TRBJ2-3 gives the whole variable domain KAGVTQTPRYLIKTRGQQVTLSCSPISGHRSVSWYQQTPGQGLQFLFEYFSETQRNKGNFPGRFSGRQFSNSRSEMNVSTLELGDSALYLCASSLGVIAGVTDTQYFGPGTRLTVL.

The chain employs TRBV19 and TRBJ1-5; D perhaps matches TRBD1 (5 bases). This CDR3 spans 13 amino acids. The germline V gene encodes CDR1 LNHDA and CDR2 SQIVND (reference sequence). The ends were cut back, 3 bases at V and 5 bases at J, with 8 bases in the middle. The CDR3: CASSMGRDQPQHF. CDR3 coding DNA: TGTGCCAGTAGTATGGGCAGGGATCAGCCCCAGCATTTT.

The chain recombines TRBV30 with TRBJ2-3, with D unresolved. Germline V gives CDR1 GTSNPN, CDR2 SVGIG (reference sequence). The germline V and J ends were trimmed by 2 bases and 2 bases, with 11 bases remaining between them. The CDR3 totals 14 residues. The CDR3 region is CAWSKELFTDTQYF. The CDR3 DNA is TGTGCCTGGAGTAAAGAGCTATTCACAGATACGCAGTATTTT.

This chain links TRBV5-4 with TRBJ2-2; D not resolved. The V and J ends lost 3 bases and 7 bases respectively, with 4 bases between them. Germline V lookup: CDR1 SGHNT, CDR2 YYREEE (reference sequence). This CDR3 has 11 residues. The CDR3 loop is CASSSDGELFF. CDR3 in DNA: TGTGCCAGCAGCTCGGACGGGGAGCTGTTTTTT.

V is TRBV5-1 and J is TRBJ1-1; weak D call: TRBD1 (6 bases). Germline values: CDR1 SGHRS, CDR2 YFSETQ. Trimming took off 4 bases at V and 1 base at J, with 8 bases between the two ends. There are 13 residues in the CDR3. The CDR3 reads CASSRGQNTEAFF. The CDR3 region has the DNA TGCGCCAGCAGCCGGGGACAGAACACTGAAGCTTTCTTT.

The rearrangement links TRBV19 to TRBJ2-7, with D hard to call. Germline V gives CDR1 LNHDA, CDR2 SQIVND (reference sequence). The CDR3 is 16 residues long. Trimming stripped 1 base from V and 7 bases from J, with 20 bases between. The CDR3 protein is CASSIARIGPSKEQYF. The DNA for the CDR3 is TGTGCCAGTAGTATAGCCAGAATCGGCCCCTCTAAGGAGCAGTACTTC. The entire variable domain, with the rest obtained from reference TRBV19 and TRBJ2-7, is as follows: DGGITQSPKYLFRKEGQNVTLSCEQNLNHDAMYWYRQDPGQGLRLIYYSQIVNDFQKGDIAEGYSVSREKKESFPLTVTSAQKNPTAFYLCASSIARIGPSKEQYFGPGTRLTVT.

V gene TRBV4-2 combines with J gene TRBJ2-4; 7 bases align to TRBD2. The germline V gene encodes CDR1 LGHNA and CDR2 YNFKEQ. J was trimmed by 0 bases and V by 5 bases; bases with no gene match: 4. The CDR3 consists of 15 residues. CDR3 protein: CASSGDYIAKNIQYF. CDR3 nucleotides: TGTGCCAGCAGCGGGGACTATATAGCCAAAAACATTCAGTACTTC.

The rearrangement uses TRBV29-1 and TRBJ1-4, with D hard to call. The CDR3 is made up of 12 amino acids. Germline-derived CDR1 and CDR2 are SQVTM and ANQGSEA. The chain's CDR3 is CMAGTTNEKLFF. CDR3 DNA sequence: TGCATGGCGGGGACAACTAATGAAAAACTGTTTTTT.

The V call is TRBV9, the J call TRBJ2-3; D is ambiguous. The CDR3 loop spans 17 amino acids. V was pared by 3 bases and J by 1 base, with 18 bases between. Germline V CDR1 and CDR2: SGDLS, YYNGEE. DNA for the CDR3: TGTGCCAGCAGCGCGACGCTGCTAGTTCTAGGCACAGATACGCAGTATTTT. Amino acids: CASSATLLVLGTDTQYF.

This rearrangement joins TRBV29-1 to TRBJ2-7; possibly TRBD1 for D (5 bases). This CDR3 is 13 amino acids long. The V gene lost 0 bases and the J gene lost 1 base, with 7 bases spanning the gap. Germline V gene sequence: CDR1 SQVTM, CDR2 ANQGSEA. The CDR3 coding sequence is TGCAGCGTTGAAGATGACAGTTCCTACGAGCAGTACTTC. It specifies CSVEDDSSYEQYF.

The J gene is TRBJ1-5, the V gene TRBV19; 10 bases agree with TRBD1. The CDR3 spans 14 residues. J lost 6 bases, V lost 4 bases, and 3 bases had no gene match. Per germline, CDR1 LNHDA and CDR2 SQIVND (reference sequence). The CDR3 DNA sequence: TGTGCCAGTAGTACAGGGACAGGGGTTCAGCCCCAGCATTTT. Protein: CASSTGTGVQPQHF.

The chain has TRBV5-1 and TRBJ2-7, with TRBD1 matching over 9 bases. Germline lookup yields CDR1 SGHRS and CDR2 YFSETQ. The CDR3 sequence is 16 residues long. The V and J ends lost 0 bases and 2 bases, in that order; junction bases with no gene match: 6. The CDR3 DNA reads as TGCGCCAGCAGCTTGGCCCAGGGACAGGGACCCTACGAGCAGTACTTC. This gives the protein CASSLAQGQGPYEQYF. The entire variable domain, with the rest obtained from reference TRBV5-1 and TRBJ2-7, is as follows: KAGVTQTPRYLIKTRGQQVTLSCSPISGHRSVSWYQQTPGQGLQFLFEYFSETQRNKGNFPGRFSGRQFSNSRSEMNVSTLELGDSALYLCASSLAQGQGPYEQYFGPGTRLTVT.

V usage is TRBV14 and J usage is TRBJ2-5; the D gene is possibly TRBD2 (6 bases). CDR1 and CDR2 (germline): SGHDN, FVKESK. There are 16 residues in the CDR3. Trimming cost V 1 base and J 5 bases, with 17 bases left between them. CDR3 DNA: TGTGCCAGCAGCCAAGGAAGGGGACTGGTTATGGAGACCCAGTACTTC. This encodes CASSQGRGLVMETQYF.

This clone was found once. CDR3 residues: CASSDAGGGGLVSTEAFF. CDR3 nucleotides: TGTGCCAGCAGTGATGCGGGGGGCGGAGGTTTGGTGTCCACTGAAGCTTTCTTT. This chain links TRBV6-4 with TRBJ1-1; D might be TRBD1 (6 bases). The length of the CDR3 is 18 residues. The V end lost 3 bases, the J end lost 4 bases, and 24 bases lay between the germline ends. Germline V gene sequence: CDR1 MRHNA, CDR2 SNTAGT.